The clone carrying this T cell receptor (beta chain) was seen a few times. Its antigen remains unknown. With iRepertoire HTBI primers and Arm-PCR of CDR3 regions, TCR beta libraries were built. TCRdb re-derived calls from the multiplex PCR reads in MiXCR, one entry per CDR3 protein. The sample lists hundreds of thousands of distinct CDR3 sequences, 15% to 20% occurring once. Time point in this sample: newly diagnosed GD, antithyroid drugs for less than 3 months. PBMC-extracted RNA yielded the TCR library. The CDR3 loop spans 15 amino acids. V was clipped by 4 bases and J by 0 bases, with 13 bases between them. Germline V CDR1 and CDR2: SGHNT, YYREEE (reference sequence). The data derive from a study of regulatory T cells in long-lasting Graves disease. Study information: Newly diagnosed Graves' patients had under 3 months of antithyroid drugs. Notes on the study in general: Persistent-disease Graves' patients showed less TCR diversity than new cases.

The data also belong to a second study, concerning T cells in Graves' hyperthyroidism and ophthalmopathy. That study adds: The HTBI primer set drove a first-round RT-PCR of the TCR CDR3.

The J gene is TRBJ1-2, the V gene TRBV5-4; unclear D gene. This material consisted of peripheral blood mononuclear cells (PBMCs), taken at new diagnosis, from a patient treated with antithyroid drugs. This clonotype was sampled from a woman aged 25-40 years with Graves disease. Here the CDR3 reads CASSPRPDSNYGYTF. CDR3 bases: TGTGCCAGCAGCCCCAGGCCCGATTCTAACTATGGCTACACCTTC.